This TCR beta chain was identified in a study of shared clonotypes between healthy human individuals. Sequenced by immunoSEQ multiplex PCR; TCRdb stores in-frame clones only, minus some. The sample includes millions of clones, over 85% of them seen just once. The CDR3 length is 15 residues. Trimming removed 4 bases from V and 0 bases from J, with 11 bases in between. Germline V lookup: CDR1 ENHRY, CDR2 SYGVKD. This receptor was taken from a man younger than 35 in good health. The sequencing sample was made of naive CD4+ T cells sorted from blood. Subset here: CD45RA+ positively selected. The rearrangement uses TRBV10-3 and TRBJ2-3; a possible D gene is TRBD1 (6 bases). Written as DNA, the CDR3 is TGTGCCATCAGTGGGGACATCACTAGCACAGATACGCAGTATTTT. This sequence encodes CAISGDITSTDTQYF.